The clone carrying this T cell receptor beta chain was seen repeatedly, ten times or more. Its matching antigen is unknown. Library preparation followed earlier protocols using designated TCR primers. Using its own MiXCR run on the PCR reads, TCRdb lists one record per CDR3 protein. The sample holds under 600,000 distinct CDR3 sequences; 20% to 25% are singletons and the top ten take about 0.8%. The data belong to a study of molecular identifiers for immune sequencing clone quantification. For the study at large: Replicates partitioned RNA from approximately 20,000 or 98,000 naive CD8 cells into five parts, sequencing four. Whole-study findings and limits: Clones with over 20 RNA copies captured over 99% of effector molecules but under 1% of naive ones.

Germline V lookup: CDR1 MNHEY, CDR2 SVGAGI. The CDR3 has 11 amino acids. The V and J ends lost 6 bases and 7 bases respectively, with 9 bases between them. This chain connects TRBV6-5 to TRBJ1-1; TRBD1 is a possible D gene (5 bases). Sample: naive CD8+ T cells from blood, with Jurkat cell RNA spiked in. Subset noted: FACS-sorted CD8+CD4-CCR7+CD45RA+ naive T cells. The TCR sequence derives from a human donor in good health. Some libraries in this study had Jurkat cell RNA spiked in. The CDR3 loop is CASSWGSEAFF. The CDR3 nucleotides are TGTGCCAGCAGCTGGGGGAGTGAAGCTTTCTTT.